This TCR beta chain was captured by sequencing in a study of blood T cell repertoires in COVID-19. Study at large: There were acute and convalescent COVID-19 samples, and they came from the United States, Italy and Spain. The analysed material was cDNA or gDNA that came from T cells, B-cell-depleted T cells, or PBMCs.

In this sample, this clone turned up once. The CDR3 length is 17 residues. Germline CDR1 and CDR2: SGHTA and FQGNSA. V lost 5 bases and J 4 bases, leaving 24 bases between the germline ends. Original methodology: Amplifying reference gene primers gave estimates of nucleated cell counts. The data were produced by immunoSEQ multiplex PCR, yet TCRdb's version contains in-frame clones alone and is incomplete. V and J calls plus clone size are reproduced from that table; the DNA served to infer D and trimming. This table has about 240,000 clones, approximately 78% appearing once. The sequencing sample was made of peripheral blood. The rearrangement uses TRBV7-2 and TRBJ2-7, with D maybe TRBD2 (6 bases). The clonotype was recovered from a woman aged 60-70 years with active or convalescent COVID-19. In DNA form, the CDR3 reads TGTGCCAGCAGCGCAGACCTGCCCCCGCGGGGCTTATACGAGCAGTACTTC. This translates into CASSADLPPRGLYEQYF.